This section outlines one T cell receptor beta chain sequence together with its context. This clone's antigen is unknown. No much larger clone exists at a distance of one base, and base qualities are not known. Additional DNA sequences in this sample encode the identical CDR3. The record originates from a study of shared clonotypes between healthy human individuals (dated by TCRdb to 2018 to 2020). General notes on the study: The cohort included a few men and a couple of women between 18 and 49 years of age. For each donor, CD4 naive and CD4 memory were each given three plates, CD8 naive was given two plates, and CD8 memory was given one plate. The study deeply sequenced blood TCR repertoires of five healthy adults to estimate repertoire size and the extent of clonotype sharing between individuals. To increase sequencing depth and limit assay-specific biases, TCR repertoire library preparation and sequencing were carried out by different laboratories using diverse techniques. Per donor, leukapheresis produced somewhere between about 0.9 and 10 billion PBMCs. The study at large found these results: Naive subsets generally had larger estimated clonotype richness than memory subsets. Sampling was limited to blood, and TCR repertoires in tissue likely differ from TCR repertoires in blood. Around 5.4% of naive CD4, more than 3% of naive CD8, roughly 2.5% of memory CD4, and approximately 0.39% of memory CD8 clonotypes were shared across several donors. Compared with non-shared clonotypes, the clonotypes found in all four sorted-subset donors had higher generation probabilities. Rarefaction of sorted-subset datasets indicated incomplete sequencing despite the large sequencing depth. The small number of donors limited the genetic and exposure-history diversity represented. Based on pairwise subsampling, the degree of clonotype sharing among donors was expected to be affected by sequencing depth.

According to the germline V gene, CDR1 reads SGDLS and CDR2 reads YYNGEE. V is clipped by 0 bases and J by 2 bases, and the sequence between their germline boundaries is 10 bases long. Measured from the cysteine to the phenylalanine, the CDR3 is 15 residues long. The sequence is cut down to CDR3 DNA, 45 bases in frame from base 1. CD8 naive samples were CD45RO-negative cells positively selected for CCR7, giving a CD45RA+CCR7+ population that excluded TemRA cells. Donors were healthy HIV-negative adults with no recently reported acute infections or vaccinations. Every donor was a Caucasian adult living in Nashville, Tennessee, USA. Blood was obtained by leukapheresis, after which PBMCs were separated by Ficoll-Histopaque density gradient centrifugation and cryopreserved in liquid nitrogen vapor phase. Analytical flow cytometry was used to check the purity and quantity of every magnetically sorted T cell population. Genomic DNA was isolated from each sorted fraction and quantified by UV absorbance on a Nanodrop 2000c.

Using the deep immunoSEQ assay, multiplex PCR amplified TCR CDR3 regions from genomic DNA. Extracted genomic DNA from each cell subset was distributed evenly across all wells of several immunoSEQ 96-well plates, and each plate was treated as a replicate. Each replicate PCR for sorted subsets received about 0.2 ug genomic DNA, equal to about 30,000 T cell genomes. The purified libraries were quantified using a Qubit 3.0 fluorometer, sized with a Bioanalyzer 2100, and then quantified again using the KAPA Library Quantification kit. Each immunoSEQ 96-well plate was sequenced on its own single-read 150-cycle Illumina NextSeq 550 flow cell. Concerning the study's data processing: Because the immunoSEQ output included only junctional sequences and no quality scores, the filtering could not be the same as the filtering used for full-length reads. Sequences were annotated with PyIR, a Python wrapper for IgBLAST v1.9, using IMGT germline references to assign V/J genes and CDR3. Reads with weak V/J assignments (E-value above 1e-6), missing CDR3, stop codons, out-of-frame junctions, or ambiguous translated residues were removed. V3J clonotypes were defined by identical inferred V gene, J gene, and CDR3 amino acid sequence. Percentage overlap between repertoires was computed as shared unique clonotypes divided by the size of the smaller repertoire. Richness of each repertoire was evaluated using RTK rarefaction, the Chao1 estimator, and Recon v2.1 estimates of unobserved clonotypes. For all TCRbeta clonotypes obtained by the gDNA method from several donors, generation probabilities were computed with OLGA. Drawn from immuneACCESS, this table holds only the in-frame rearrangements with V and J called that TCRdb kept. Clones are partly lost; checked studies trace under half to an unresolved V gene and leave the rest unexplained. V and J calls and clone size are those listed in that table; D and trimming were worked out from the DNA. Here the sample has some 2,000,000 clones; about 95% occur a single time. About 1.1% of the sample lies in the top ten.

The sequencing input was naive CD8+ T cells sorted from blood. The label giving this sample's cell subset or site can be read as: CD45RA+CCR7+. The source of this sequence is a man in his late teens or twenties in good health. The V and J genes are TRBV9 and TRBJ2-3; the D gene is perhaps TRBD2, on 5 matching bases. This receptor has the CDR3 CASSVGAGPTDTQYF. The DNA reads TGTGCCAGCAGCGTAGGGGCGGGTCCCACAGATACGCAGTATTTT.